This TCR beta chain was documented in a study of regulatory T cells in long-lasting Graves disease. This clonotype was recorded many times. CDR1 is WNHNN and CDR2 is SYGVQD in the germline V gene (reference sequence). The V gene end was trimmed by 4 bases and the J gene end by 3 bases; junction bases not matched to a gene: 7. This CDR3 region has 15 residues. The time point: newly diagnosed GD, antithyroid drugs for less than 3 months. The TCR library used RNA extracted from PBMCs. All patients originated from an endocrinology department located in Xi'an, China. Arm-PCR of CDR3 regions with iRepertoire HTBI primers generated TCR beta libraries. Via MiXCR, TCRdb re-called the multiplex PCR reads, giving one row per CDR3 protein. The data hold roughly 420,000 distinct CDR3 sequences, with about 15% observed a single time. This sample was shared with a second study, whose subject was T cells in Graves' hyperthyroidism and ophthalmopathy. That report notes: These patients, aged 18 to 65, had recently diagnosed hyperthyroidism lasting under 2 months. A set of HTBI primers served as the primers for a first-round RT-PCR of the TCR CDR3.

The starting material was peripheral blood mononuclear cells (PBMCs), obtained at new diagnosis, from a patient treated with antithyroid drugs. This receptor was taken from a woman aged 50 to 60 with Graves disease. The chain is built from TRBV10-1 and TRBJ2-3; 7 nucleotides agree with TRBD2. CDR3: CASSAAGAVTDTQYF. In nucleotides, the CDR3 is TGCGCCAGCAGTGCTGCGGGAGCGGTGACAGATACGCAGTATTTT.